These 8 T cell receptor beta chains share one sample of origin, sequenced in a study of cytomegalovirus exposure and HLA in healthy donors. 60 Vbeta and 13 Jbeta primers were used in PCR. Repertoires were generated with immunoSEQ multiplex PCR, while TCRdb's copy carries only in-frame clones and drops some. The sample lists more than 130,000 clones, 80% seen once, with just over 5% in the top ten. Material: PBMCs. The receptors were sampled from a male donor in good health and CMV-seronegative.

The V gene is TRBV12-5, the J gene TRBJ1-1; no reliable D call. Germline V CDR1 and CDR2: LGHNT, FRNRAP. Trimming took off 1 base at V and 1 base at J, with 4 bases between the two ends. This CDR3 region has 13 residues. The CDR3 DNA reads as TGTGCTAGTGGTTTGGGGAGGAACACTGAAGCTTTCTTT. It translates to CASGLGRNTEAFF.

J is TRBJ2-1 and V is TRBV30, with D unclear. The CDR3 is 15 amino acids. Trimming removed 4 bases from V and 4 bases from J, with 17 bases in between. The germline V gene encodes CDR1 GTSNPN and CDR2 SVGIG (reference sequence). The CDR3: CAWTREAEPYNEQFF. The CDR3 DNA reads TGTGCCTGGACTCGTGAGGCAGAACCTTACAATGAGCAGTTCTTC.

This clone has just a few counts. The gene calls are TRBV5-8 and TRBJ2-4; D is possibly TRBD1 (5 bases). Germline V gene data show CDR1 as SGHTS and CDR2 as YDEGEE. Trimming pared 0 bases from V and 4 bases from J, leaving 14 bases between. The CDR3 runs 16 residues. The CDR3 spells CASSLAAVGRKNIQYF. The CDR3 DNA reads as TGTGCCAGCAGCTTGGCCGCAGTGGGGCGGAAAAACATTCAGTACTTC.

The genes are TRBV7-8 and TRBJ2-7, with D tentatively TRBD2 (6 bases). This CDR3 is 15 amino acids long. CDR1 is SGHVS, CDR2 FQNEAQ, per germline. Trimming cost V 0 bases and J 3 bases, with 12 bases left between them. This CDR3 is CASSLARSSGYEQYF. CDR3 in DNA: TGTGCCAGCAGCTTAGCGAGGAGTAGCGGCTACGAGCAGTACTTC.

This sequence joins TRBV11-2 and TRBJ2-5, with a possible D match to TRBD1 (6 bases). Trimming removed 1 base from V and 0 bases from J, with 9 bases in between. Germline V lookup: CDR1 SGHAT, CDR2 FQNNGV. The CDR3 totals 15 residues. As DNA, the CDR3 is TGTGCCAGCAGCTTAGGGGACAAATACCAAGAGACCCAGTACTTC. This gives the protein CASSLGDKYQETQYF.

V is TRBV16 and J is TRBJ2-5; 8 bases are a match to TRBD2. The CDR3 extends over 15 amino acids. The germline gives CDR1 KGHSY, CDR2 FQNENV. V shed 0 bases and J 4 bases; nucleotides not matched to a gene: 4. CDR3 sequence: CASSQSRLAGETQYF. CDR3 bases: TGTGCCAGCAGCCAATCGAGGCTAGCGGGAGAGACCCAGTACTTC.

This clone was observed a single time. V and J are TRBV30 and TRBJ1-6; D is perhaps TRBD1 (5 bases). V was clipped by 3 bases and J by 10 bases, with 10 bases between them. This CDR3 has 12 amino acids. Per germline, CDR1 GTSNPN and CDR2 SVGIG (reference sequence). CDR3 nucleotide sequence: TGTGCCTGGAGCAGGGCAGAATCACCCCTCCACTTT. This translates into CAWSRAESPLHF. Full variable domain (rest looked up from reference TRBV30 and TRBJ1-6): SQTIHQWPATLVQPVGSPLSLECTVEGTSNPNLYWYRQAAGRGLQLLFYSVGIGQISSEVPQNLSASRPQDRQFILSSKKLLLSDSGFYLCAWSRAESPLHFGNGTRLTVT.

The CDR3 loop is CASSKAGPSGGHPDTQYF. The DNA of the CDR3 is TGTGCCAGCAGCAAAGCGGGACCTAGCGGGGGGCATCCAGATACGCAGTATTTT. The chain is built from TRBV21-1 and TRBJ2-3; the D call TRBD2 from the table was never checked on the DNA. TRBV21-1 is tagged as a pseudogene. The CDR3 covers 18 residues.